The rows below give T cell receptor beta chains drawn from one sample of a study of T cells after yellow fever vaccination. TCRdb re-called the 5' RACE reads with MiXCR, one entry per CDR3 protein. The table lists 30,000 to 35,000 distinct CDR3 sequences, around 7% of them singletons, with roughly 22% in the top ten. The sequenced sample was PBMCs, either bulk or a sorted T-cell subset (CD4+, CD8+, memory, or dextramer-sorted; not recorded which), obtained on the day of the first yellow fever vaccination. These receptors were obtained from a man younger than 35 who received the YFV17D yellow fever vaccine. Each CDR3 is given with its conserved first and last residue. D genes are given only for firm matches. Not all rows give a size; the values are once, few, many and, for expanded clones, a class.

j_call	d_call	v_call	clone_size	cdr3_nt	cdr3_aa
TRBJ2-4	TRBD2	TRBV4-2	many	TGTGCCAGCAGCCAGCCCTACGCTAGCGGGGGAAACATTCAGTACTTC	CASSQPYASGGNIQYF
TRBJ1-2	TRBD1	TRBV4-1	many	TGCGCCAGCAGCCAAGCTACACAGGGGACATCTAACTATGGCTACACCTTC	CASSQATQGTSNYGYTF
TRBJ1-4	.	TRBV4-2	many	TGTGCCAGCAGCCAAGATGGGACTGACGGTAATGAAAAACTGTTTTTT	CASSQDGTDGNEKLFF
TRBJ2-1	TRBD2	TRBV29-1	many	TGCAGCGTTCAGGGAGGGCTACGATCCTACAATGAGCAGTTCTTC	CSVQGGLRSYNEQFF
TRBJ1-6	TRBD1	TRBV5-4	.	TGTGCCAGCAGCTTTCGACAGGGGGCCAATTCACCCCTCCACTTT	CASSFRQGANSPLHF
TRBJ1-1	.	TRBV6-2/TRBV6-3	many	TGTGCCAGCGGTTCGACGGCGGCTTTCTTT	CASGSTAAFF
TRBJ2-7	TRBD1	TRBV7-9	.	TGTGCCAGCACCAGGGGGCAGCCCCACGAGCAGTACTTC	CASTRGQPHEQYF
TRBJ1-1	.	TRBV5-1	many	TGCGCCAGCAGCATGGGGGGGAGGACTGAAGCTTTCTTT	CASSMGGRTEAFF
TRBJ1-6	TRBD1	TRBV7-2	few	TGTGCCAGCAGCCCGCCCGACAGGGGCTTCAATTCACCCCTCCACTTT	CASSPPDRGFNSPLHF
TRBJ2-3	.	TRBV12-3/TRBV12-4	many	TGTGCCAGCAGTTTGGCGAATGCGCAGTATTTT	CASSLANAQYF
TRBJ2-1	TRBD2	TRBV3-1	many	TGTGCCAGCAGCCAAGATTTTAGCGGGGGGCACAATGAGCAGTTCTTC	CASSQDFSGGHNEQFF
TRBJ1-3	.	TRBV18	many	TGTGCCAGCTCAATCGGCTCTGGAAACACCATATATTTT	CASSIGSGNTIYF
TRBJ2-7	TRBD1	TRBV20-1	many	TGCAGTGCCCCCGACAGGGACCTCGAGCAGTACTTC	CSAPDRDLEQYF
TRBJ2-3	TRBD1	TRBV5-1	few	TGCGCCAGCAGCTCGACAGGGGTAGATACGCAGTATTTT	CASSSTGVDTQYF
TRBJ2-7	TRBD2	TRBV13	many	TGTGCCAGCGGAATTAGCGGGGGATTGGGAGAGCAGTACTTC	CASGISGGLGEQYF
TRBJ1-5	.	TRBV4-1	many	TGCGCCAGCAGCCGGGATTTCGGCAATCAGCCCCAGCATTTT	CASSRDFGNQPQHF
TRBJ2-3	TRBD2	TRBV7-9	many	TGTGCCAGCAGCTTATCGGGACTAAACACAGATACGCAGTATTTT	CASSLSGLNTDTQYF
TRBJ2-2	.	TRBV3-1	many	TGTGCCAGCAGCCGGGGTGAGGCGAACACCGGGGAGCTGTTTTTT	CASSRGEANTGELFF
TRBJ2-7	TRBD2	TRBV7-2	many	TGTGCCAGCAGCTTAGTCGGGGGGATGAGCTCCTACGAGCAGTACTTC	CASSLVGGMSSYEQYF
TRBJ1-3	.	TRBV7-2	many	TGTGCCAGCAGCTTAGGGGACTGGGATCACTCTGGAAACACCATATATTTT	CASSLGDWDHSGNTIYF
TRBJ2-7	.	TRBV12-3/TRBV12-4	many	TGTGCCAGCAGTTTAGGGCAGCCCTACGAGCAGTACTTC	CASSLGQPYEQYF
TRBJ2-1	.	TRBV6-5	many	TGTGCCAGCAGTTACCGACAGGACAATGAGCAGTTCTTC	CASSYRQDNEQFF
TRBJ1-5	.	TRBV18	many	TGTGCCAGCTCACAAGAGGGGGGGGCCAGTAGCAATCAGCCCCAGCATTTT	CASSQEGGASSNQPQHF
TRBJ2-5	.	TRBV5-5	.	TGTGCCAGCAGCTTTCGTGGGTGCCAAGAGACCCAGTACTTC	CASSFRGCQETQYF
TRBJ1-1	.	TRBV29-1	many	TGCAGCGTTGAGGGGGGGGGCACTGAAGCTTTCTTT	CSVEGGGTEAFF
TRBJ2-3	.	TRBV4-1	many	TGCGCCAGCAGCCAATCCAGTGACACAGATACGCAGTATTTT	CASSQSSDTDTQYF
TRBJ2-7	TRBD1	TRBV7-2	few	TGTGCCAGCAGCCGAGAGGGGACAGGGGGATCCGAGCAGTACTTC	CASSREGTGGSEQYF
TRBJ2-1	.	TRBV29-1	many	TGCAGCGCGGTGGGGACGGGGTACAATGAGCAGTTCTTC	CSAVGTGYNEQFF
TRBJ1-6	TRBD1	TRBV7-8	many	TGTGCCAGCAGCCCCGGGACAGCCGCAGGCAGTTCACCCCTCCACTTT	CASSPGTAAGSSPLHF
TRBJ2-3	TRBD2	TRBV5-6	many	TGTGCCAGCAGCTTGGGAGCGGGGAGTAGCACAGATACGCAGTATTTT	CASSLGAGSSTDTQYF
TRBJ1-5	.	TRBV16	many	TGTGCCAGCAGCCAATCAGTGATGGGCAATCAGCCCCAGCATTTT	CASSQSVMGNQPQHF
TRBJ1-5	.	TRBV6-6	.	TGTGCCAGCAGCCGTCAACACAATCAGCCCCAGCATTTT	CASSRQHNQPQHF
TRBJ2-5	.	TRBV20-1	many	TGCAGTGCTGTCCCCCGCGAAGAGACCCAGTACTTC	CSAVPREETQYF
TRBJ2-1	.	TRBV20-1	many	TGCAGTGCTAGCTCAGACCGCGGCGGGGATGAGCAGTTCTTC	CSASSDRGGDEQFF
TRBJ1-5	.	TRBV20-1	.	TGCAGTGCTAGAAGCTTCGGGGGGGGCAGCAATCAGCCCCAGCATTTT	CSARSFGGGSNQPQHF
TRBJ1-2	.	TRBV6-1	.	TGTGCCAGCAGCCGGGGGTCGGACTATGGCTACACCTTC	CASSRGSDYGYTF
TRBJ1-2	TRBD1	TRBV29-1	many	TGCAGCGTTGATGGGGGGACAGCGGACGACTATGGCTACACCTTC	CSVDGGTADDYGYTF
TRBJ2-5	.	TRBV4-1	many	TGCGCCAGCAGCCGAGTCTGGGGGGTTCGAGGGACCCAGTACTTC	CASSRVWGVRGTQYF
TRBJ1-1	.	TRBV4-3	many	TGCGCCAGCAGCAGGCAACATATGAACACTGAAGCTTTCTTT	CASSRQHMNTEAFF
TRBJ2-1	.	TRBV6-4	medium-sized	TGTGCCAGCTCGACTAACCCCTACAATGAGCAGTTCTTC	CASSTNPYNEQFF
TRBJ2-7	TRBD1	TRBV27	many	TGTGCCAGCAGCAAAACTCTTGACAGGGATAATTACGAGCAGTACTTC	CASSKTLDRDNYEQYF
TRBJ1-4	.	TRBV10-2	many	TGCGCCAGCAGTGAACGGAGGGGGGGGAAACTGTTTTTT	CASSERRGGKLFF
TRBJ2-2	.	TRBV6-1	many	TGTGCCAGCAAACACCAGAACACCGGGGAGCTGTTTTTT	CASKHQNTGELFF
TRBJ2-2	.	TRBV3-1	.	TGTGCCAGCAGCCGCGGAGGGTCGAACACCGGGGAGCTGTTTTTT	CASSRGGSNTGELFF
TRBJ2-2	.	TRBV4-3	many	TGCGCCAGCAGCCAAGTAATCGGGGATACCGGGGAGCTGTTTTTT	CASSQVIGDTGELFF
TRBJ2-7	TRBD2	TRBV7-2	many	TGTGCCAGCAGCTTGAGGGTTAGCGGGGGAGCCTACGAGCAGTACTTC	CASSLRVSGGAYEQYF
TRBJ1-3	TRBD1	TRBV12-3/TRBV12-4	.	TGTGCCAGCAGCCCGGGAGGGACAGTGGGAAACACCATATATTTT	CASSPGGTVGNTIYF
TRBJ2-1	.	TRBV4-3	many	TGCGCCAGCAGCCAAGGGCGGGCACGTGAGCAGTTCTTC	CASSQGRAREQFF
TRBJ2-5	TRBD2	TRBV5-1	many	TGCGCCAGCGGAGCGGGGGAGACCCAGTACTTC	CASGAGETQYF
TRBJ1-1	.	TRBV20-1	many	TGCAGTGCTCTTGGGAACACTGAAGCTTTCTTT	CSALGNTEAFF
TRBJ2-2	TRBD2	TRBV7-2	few	TGTGCCAGCAGCTTAAACGGCGGGGGTGCCGGGGAGCTGTTTTTT	CASSLNGGGAGELFF
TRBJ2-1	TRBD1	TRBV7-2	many	TGTGCCAGCAGCTTAGGGGGCGGGGACAGGGTACCGCAGTTCTTC	CASSLGGGDRVPQFF
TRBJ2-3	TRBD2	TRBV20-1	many	TGCAGTGCGTCTAGACGGGGGGACACAGATACGCAGTATTTT	CSASRRGDTDTQYF
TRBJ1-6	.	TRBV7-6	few	TGTGCCAGCAGCGGGACACTAAATTCACCCCTCCACTTT	CASSGTLNSPLHF